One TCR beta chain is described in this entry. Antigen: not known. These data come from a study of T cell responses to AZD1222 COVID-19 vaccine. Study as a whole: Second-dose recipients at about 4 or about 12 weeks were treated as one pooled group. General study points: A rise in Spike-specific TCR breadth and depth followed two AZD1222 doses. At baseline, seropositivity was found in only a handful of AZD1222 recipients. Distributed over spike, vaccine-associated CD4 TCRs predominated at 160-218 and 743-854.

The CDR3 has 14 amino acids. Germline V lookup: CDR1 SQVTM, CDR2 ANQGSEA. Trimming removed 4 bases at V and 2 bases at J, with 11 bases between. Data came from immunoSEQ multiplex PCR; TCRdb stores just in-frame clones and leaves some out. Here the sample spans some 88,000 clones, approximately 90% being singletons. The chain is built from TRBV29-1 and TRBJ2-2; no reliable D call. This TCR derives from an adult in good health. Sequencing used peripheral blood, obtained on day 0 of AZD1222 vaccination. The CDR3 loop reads CSVVSQQNTGELFF. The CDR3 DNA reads TGCAGCGTTGTGTCGCAGCAAAACACCGGGGAGCTGTTTTTT.